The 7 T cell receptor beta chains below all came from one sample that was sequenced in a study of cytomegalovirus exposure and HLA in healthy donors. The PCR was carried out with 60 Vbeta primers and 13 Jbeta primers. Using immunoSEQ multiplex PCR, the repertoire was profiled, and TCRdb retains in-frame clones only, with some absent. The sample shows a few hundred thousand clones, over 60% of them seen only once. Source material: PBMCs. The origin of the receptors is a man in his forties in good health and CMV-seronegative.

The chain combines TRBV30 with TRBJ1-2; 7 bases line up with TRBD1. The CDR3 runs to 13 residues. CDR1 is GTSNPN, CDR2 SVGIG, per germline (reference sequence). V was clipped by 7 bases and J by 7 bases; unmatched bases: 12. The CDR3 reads CASSYGQAAGYTF. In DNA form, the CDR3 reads TGTGCCTCCTCCTACGGACAGGCCGCTGGCTACACCTTC.

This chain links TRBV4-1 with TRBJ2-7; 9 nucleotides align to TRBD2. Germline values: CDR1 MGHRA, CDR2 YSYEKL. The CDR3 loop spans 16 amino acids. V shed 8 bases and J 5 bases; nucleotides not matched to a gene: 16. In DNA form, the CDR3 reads TGCGCCAGCCGGCCCGGGCCCGGGACTAGCTTCCACGAGCAGTACTTC. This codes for CASRPGPGTSFHEQYF.

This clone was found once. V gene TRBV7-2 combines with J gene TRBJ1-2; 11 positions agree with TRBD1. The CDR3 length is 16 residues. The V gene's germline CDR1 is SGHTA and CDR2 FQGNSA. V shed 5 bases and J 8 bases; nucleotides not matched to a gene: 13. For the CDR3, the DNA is TGTGCCAGCAGCCCAGGGGGAGGACAGGGGGCAAGGGGCTACACCTTC. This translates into CASSPGGGQGARGYTF.

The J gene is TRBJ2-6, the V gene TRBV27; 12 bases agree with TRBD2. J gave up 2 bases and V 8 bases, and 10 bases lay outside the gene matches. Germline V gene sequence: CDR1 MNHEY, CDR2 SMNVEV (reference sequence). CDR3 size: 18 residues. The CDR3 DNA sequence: TGTGCCAGCGGAGGGCCTAGCGGGAGGGTTACTGGGGCCAACGTCCTGACTTTC. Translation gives CASGGPSGRVTGANVLTF.

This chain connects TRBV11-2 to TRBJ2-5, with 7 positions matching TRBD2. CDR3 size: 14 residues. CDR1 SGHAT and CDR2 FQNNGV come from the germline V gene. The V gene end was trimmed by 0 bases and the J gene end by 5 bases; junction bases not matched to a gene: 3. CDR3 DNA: TGTGCCAGCAGCTTAGAGGGTAGCGGGGAGACCCAGTACTTC. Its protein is CASSLEGSGETQYF.

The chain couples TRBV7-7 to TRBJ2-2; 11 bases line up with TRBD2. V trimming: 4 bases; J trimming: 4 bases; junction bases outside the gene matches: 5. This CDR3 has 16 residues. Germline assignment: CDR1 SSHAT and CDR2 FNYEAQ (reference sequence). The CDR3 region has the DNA TGTGCCAGCAGCTCGCTAGCGGGGGGACGCACCGGGGAGCTGTTTTTT. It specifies CASSSLAGGRTGELFF. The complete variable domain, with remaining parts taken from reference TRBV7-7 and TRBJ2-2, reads GAGVSQSPRYKVTKRGQDVTLRCDPISSHATLYWYQQALGQGPEFLTYFNYEAQPDKSGLPSDRFSAERPEGSISTLTIQRTEQRDSAMYRCASSSLAGGRTGELFFGEGSRLTVL.

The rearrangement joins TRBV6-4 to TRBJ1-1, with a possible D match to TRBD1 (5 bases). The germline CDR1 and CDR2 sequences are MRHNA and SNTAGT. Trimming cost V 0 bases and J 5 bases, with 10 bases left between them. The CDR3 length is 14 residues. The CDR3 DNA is TGTGCCAGCAGTGACTCCGGGGCGGGAACTGAAGCTTTCTTT. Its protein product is CASSDSGAGTEAFF.